This TCR beta chain came from a study of spatial heterogeneity in lung cancer. This clonotype has at least ten counts. The CDR3 length is 13 residues. Germline-derived CDR1 and CDR2 are DFQATT and SNEGSKA (reference sequence). Between the trimmed V and J ends, which lost 6 bases and 4 bases, there was a span of 15 bases. Time point of the sample: sample taken at primary tumor resection. Whole RNA was taken from tumor, nontumor lung or frozen PBMC; it was then sequenced unsorted. One entry per CDR3 protein, called by TCRdb with MiXCR from the 5' RACE reads. In the table there are 36,000 or so distinct CDR3 sequences, 4% to 6% of which are singletons.

The rearrangement uses TRBV20-1 and TRBJ1-2; D not resolved. This sample comprised PBMCs, obtained at surgery. This TCR was recovered from a female donor with early-stage non-small cell lung cancer. Written as DNA, the CDR3 is TGCAGTGCGGCCGCGGTGGCACGCTATGGCTACACCTTC. Its translation is CSAAAVARYGYTF.